This T cell receptor (beta chain) appears in the sequencing data of a study of T-cell reconstitution after alpha-beta-depleted transplantation in children (dated by TCRdb to about 2016). The study in broad terms: T-cell immune reconstitution after TCRalphabeta/CD19-depleted allogeneic hematopoietic cell transplantation in children was quantitatively tracked in the study by means of TCR repertoire profiling.

Library preparation used PCR. Sequencing was carried out with an Illumina HiSeq 2500. TCR libraries were prepared with molecular barcoding, using unique molecular identifiers to normalize TCRbeta repertoire quantification. TCRdb trimmed the raw reads at Q25, called clones with MiXCR and kept productive beta chains. Each entry merges the rows of one CDR3 protein and shows their most common DNA and genes. For this sample there are about 370,000 distinct CDR3 sequences; 20% appear just once. The ten largest account for 3% to 4% of the sample. As to this clonotype: The target of this receptor is not known. No base quality values were provided; no much bigger clone lies one nucleotide off.

This TCR was recovered from a human donor who donated a stem cell graft to a child with acute myeloid leukemia. The input for sequencing was PBMCs from the stem cell graft donor, taken from the stem cell graft.

The sequenced DNA is TGTGCCAGCACCCAGGGGCCAACTAGGGTCACAGATACGCAGTATTTT. It codes for CASTQGPTRVTDTQYF. The V and J genes are TRBV11-2 and TRBJ2-3; the D gene is perhaps TRBD1, on 6 matching bases. Taken from cysteine to phenylalanine, the CDR3 has 16 residues. CDR3 DNA only is kept here, 48 bases in frame from base 1. CDR1 and CDR2, per the germline V gene, are SGHAT and FQNNGV. Relative to germline, V is 7 bases shorter and J is 2 bases shorter, with 19 bases between their ends.